This TCR beta chain was profiled in a study of T cells in Graves' hyperthyroidism and ophthalmopathy. Study findings and constraints: Within blood appeared most thyroid clonotypes that had expanded above 0.001.

Points on this clonotype: What it recognizes is unknown.

Fresh 10 ml peripheral blood yielded PBMCs. This CDR3 region has 17 residues. V was trimmed by 0 bases and J by 2 bases, leaving 16 bases between them. Germline values: CDR1 SGHNT, CDR2 YYREEE (reference sequence). Amplified TCR beta CDR3 regions came from RNA transcripts. The study used the HTBI primer set for a first-round RT-PCR of the TCR CDR3. TCRdb itself ran the multiplex PCR reads through MiXCR, one entry per CDR3 protein. Here the sample spans about 320,000 distinct CDR3 sequences, 16% being singletons. What was sequenced was blood. This clonotype originated in a man aged 25-40 years with Graves' hyperthyroidism. The chain is built from TRBV5-4 and TRBJ2-3; D is unclear. CDR3 region: CASSLEAQRSFTDTQYF. The CDR3 DNA reads as TGTGCCAGCAGCTTGGAGGCCCAGCGCAGCTTCACAGATACGCAGTATTTT.